A single sample is the source of the 15 T cell receptor beta chains below, sequenced in a study of cytomegalovirus exposure and HLA in healthy donors. Method: immunoSEQ multiplex PCR; TCRdb's copy keeps in-frame clones and lacks some. Of under 250,000 clones in the sample, approximately 82% were seen once. The sequenced material came from PBMCs. All receptors derive from a woman aged 18-30 years in good health and CMV-seronegative.

The V call is TRBV7-8, the J call TRBJ1-2; D uncertain. The CDR3 is 14 residues long. Deletions cut 1 base from V and 2 bases from J, with 8 bases between. The germline gives CDR1 SGHVS, CDR2 FQNEAQ. DNA of the CDR3: TGTGCCAGCAGCTTAGGAGGAGGGAACTATGGCTACACCTTC. Its protein is CASSLGGGNYGYTF. The complete variable domain, with remaining parts taken from reference TRBV7-8 and TRBJ1-2, reads GAGVSQSPRYKVAKRGQDVALRCDPISGHVSLFWYQQALGQGPEFLTYFQNEAQLDKSGLPSDRFFAERPEGSVSTLKIQRTQQEDSAVYLCASSLGGGNYGYTFGSGTRLTVV.

The CDR3 protein is CASSGWTGGYNEQFF. CDR3 sequence (DNA): TGTGCCAGCAGCGGCTGGACAGGAGGATACAATGAGCAGTTCTTC. The chain is built from TRBV9 and TRBJ2-1; 7 bases align to TRBD1. The V gene end was trimmed by 3 bases and the J gene end by 4 bases; junction bases not matched to a gene: 7. Per the germline V gene, CDR1 is SGDLS and CDR2 is YYNGEE. CDR3 length: 15 residues. The whole variable domain, filled in from reference TRBV9 and TRBJ2-1, reads DSGVTQTPKHLITATGQRVTLRCSPRSGDLSVYWYQQSLDQGLQFLIQYYNGEERAKGNILERFSAQQFPDLHSELNLSSLELGDSALYFCASSGWTGGYNEQFFGPGTRLTVL.

This clone appeared a single time. V usage is TRBV7-9 and J usage is TRBJ1-4, with D perhaps TRBD1 (5 bases). Trimming left V 2 bases short and J 8 bases short, with 18 bases between. The germline V gene encodes CDR1 SEHNR and CDR2 FQNEAQ (reference sequence). The CDR3 totals 16 residues. The CDR3 reads CASSLRAGTLQEKLFF. The CDR3 DNA is TGTGCCAGCAGCTTACGAGCCGGGACCCTACAAGAAAAACTGTTTTTT.

The gene calls are TRBV27 and TRBJ2-2; 13 nucleotides agree with TRBD2. The CDR3 length is 15 residues. CDR1 is MNHEY, CDR2 SMNVEV, per germline (reference sequence). V shed 6 bases and J 4 bases; nucleotides not matched to a gene: 2. DNA of the CDR3: TGTGCCAGCAGACTAGCGGGAGGGATCACCGGGGAGCTGTTTTTT. It codes for CASRLAGGITGELFF.

This clone occurred a few times. The chain joins TRBV2 to TRBJ1-2, with 8 bases fitting TRBD1. J was trimmed by 8 bases and V by 8 bases; bases with no gene match: 7. This CDR3 region has 12 residues. Germline V gene lookup returns CDR1 SNHLY and CDR2 FYNNEI. The CDR3 sequence: CASVDRGRGYTF. The CDR3 nucleotides are TGTGCCAGCGTCGACAGGGGTCGGGGCTACACCTTC.

The chain recombines TRBV10-3 with TRBJ2-7; D not certain. CDR3 length: 14 residues. The germline gives CDR1 ENHRY, CDR2 SYGVKD. V shed 6 bases and J shed 3 bases, with 15 bases lying between them. This chain's CDR3 is CAIRTNGQVYEQYF. CDR3 bases: TGTGCCATCAGAACGAATGGGCAGGTCTACGAGCAGTACTTC.

This chain connects TRBV9 to TRBJ2-2, with 7 bases that match TRBD1. V lost 0 bases to trimming and J lost 7 bases; unmatched junction nucleotides: 3. The CDR3 contains 14 residues. CDR1 and CDR2 (germline): SGDLS, YYNGEE. The CDR3 region has the DNA TGTGCCAGCAGCGTAGCGGGGACAGACGGGGAGCTGTTTTTT. Translated, it gives CASSVAGTDGELFF.

This rearrangement joins TRBV29-1 to TRBJ2-3, with TRBD2 identical over 13 bases. The CDR3 sequence is 16 residues long. The germline gives CDR1 SQVTM, CDR2 ANQGSEA. V lost 4 bases, J lost 5 bases, and 9 bases stayed unmatched. As DNA, the CDR3 is TGCAGCGTTGCACTAGCGGGAGGGCCTAGAGGAGATACGCAGTATTTT. It translates to CSVALAGGPRGDTQYF.

This sequence joins TRBV4-1 and TRBJ1-4; D uncertain. V lost 1 base and J 1 base, leaving 10 bases between the germline ends. The CDR3 is made up of 16 amino acids. Germline values: CDR1 MGHRA, CDR2 YSYEKL. CDR3: CASSQGGSGTNEKLFF. CDR3 nucleotides: TGCGCCAGCAGCCAAGGGGGAAGTGGAACTAATGAAAAACTGTTTTTT.

The chain links TRBV15 to TRBJ2-2, with TRBD2 matching over 13 bases. Germline lookup yields CDR1 LNHNV and CDR2 YYDKDF (reference sequence). The CDR3 is 18 residues long. Trimming at V came to 5 bases and at J to 3 bases, leaving 9 bases not matched to a gene. CDR3 in amino acids: CATSGSWGLAGYTGELFF. In DNA, the CDR3 is TGTGCCACCAGCGGCAGCTGGGGACTAGCGGGATACACCGGGGAGCTGTTTTTT.

V gene TRBV30 combines with J gene TRBJ1-5; a possible D gene is TRBD1 (5 bases). CDR1 GTSNPN and CDR2 SVGIG come from the germline V gene (reference sequence). This CDR3 has 13 amino acids. V was shortened by 2 bases and J by 2 bases, with 7 bases between the two germline ends. CDR3 protein: CAWSPGGNQPQHF. CDR3 sequence (DNA): TGTGCCTGGAGTCCGGGGGGCAATCAGCCCCAGCATTTT.

The chain employs TRBV2 and TRBJ2-7; D is possibly TRBD1 (5 bases). Trimming cost V 6 bases and J 2 bases, with 8 bases left between them. This CDR3 has 12 amino acids. The V gene's germline CDR1 is SNHLY and CDR2 FYNNEI. The CDR3 here is CASRLDTYEQYF. The DNA for the CDR3 is TGTGCCAGCAGATTGGACACCTACGAGCAGTACTTC.

This clone was seen just once. The chain recombines TRBV27 with TRBJ1-2; D is unresolved. The CDR3 runs to 14 residues. Trimming cost V 2 bases and J 8 bases, with 15 bases left between them. CDR1 and CDR2 from the germline V gene are MNHEY and SMNVEV (reference sequence). CDR3 protein: CASSLLGRATGYTF. The CDR3 nucleotides read TGTGCCAGCAGTTTACTAGGACGGGCAACGGGCTACACCTTC.

This chain links TRBV7-3 with TRBJ1-1; D unclear. The V and J ends lost 5 bases and 1 base respectively, with 8 bases between them. Germline CDR1 SGHTA, CDR2 FQGTGA. The CDR3 consists of 13 residues. In nucleotides, the CDR3 is TGTGCCAGCAGCAATCAGAGGAACACTGAAGCTTTCTTT. It codes for CASSNQRNTEAFF.

The chain has TRBV7-6 and TRBJ1-1; D gene unclear. V lost 5 bases, J lost 1 base, and 11 bases lay in between. The CDR3 extends over 14 amino acids. Looked up from germline, CDR1 is SGHVS and CDR2 is FNYEAQ. CDR3 in amino acids: CASSPRRENTEAFF. The CDR3 nucleotides are TGTGCCAGCAGCCCCAGACGGGAGAACACTGAAGCTTTCTTT.